Each of the 32 T cell receptor beta chains below was sequenced from the same sample in a study of blood T cell repertoires in COVID-19. Produced via immunoSEQ multiplex PCR; TCRdb's table is partial and in-frame only. This sample has over 85,000 clones, with about 80% found just once. Sequencing used peripheral blood. The receptors shown here come from a man aged 70-80 years with acute or convalescent COVID-19.

This clone has just a few counts. This CDR3 is CASSQELVRQNTEAFF. The CDR3 bases are TGTGCCAGCAGCCAAGAACTAGTACGGCAGAACACTGAAGCTTTCTTT. The chain links TRBV14 to TRBJ1-1; D is undetermined. The CDR3 has 16 residues. Trimming took off 0 bases at V and 1 base at J, with 12 bases between the two ends. Germline V gene sequence: CDR1 SGHDN, CDR2 FVKESK.

J is TRBJ1-6 and V is TRBV6-5; no firm D call. This CDR3 has 16 amino acids. CDR1 is MNHEY, CDR2 SVGAGI, per germline. The V gene lost 2 bases and the J gene lost 2 bases, with 10 bases spanning the gap. CDR3 residues: CASSYGSGTYNSPLHF. As DNA, the CDR3 is TGTGCCAGCAGTTACGGCAGCGGGACCTATAATTCACCCCTCCACTTT.

CDR3 in DNA: TGTGCCAGCAGCTTAAGGGGGACTAGCGGGTCCGCCTACGAGCAGTACTTC. Translation gives CASSLRGTSGSAYEQYF. This rearrangement joins TRBV7-2 to TRBJ2-7; 12 nucleotides align to TRBD2. Germline trimming cut 2 bases from V and 2 bases from J; bases unmatched to any gene: 7. CDR3 length: 17 residues. Per germline, CDR1 SGHTA and CDR2 FQGNSA.

V gene TRBV5-1 combines with J gene TRBJ2-7; 10 bases map to TRBD1. The trim removed 6 bases at V and 4 bases at J, leaving 4 bases unmatched. In germline, CDR1 is SGHRS, CDR2 YFSETQ. This CDR3 has 13 residues. CDR3 bases: TGCGCCAGCACCCGGGACAGGGGTTACGAGCAGTACTTC. As protein: CASTRDRGYEQYF.

The CDR3 region has the DNA TGCGCCAGCAGCCAAGAGCGGGACAACACCGGGGAGCTGTTTTTT. It is translated as CASSQERDNTGELFF. The chain has TRBV4-3 and TRBJ2-2; D may be TRBD2 (6 bases). This CDR3 has 15 amino acids. Germline V lookup: CDR1 LGHNA, CDR2 YSLEER. Deletions cut 0 bases from V and 2 bases from J, with 7 bases between.

The rearrangement links TRBV5-4 to TRBJ1-5; no reliable D call. V was clipped by 4 bases and J by 7 bases, with 12 bases between them. Germline V lookup: CDR1 SGHNT, CDR2 YYREEE (reference sequence). The CDR3 consists of 13 residues. The chain's CDR3 is CASSLGDRQPQHF. CDR3 in DNA: TGTGCCAGCAGCCTCGGGGATAGGCAGCCCCAGCATTTT.

The rearrangement uses TRBV20-1 and TRBJ2-5; possible D gene TRBD1, 6 bases. V dropped 4 bases and J dropped 5 bases, with 8 bases sitting between them. This CDR3 contains 11 residues. CDR1 is DFQATT, CDR2 SNEGSKA, per germline (reference sequence). The CDR3 DNA follows: TGCAGTGCTACAGGGGTGGAGACCCAGTACTTC. It yields the protein CSATGVETQYF.

This chain links TRBV11-2 with TRBJ1-1; D remains ambiguous. Germline loops: CDR1 SGHAT, CDR2 FQNNGV. This CDR3 region has 13 residues. V lost 4 bases and J lost 1, with 7 bases in between. The CDR3 sequence is CASSWSQNTEAFF. DNA of the CDR3: TGTGCCAGCAGCTGGAGTCAGAACACTGAAGCTTTCTTT.

V and J are TRBV10-3 and TRBJ2-4; TRBD1 is a possible D gene (6 bases). V was cut by 7 bases and J by 4 bases, with 11 bases left in between. This CDR3 spans 13 amino acids. The germline CDR1 and CDR2 sequences are ENHRY and SYGVKD. DNA of the CDR3: TGTGCCATCATGTCCGACAGGAAAAACATTCAGTACTTC. Translated, it gives CAIMSDRKNIQYF.

Regarding this clone: One junction end disagrees with the germline gene, perhaps due to a read error. This chain connects TRBV27 to TRBJ2-7, with D unresolved. CDR3 length equals 14 residues. Germline V CDR1 and CDR2: MNHEY, SMNVEV (reference sequence). The DNA for the CDR3 is TGTGCCAGCAGGTTATCCACTAATACCTACGAGCAGTACTTC. It specifies CASRLSTNTYEQYF.

In its sample, this clone was seen a few times. This chain connects TRBV7-8 to TRBJ1-1; D might be TRBD1 (6 bases). Per the germline V gene, CDR1 is SGHVS and CDR2 is FQNEAQ. Trimming left V 5 bases short and J 1 base short, with 8 bases between. There are 13 residues in the CDR3. CDR3 DNA: TGTGCCAGCAGCGCGGACAGGAACACTGAAGCTTTCTTT. Amino acid sequence: CASSADRNTEAFF.

The chain carries TRBV28 and TRBJ1-1; 9 bases fit TRBD1. V lost 3 bases to trimming and J lost 0 bases; unmatched junction nucleotides: 5. Germline V gene data show CDR1 as MDHEN and CDR2 as SYDVKM. The CDR3 extends over 16 amino acids. The CDR3 is CASSLGQGGMNTEAFF. The CDR3 DNA sequence: TGTGCCAGCAGTTTGGGACAGGGCGGTATGAACACTGAAGCTTTCTTT.

This clone was seen once. The V and J genes are TRBV5-6 and TRBJ1-6; D possibly corresponds to TRBD1 (5 bases). CDR3 length equals 16 residues. Germline V lookup: CDR1 SGHDT, CDR2 YYEEEE. V was pared by 3 bases and J by 6 bases, with 16 bases between. CDR3 sequence: CASSWGVGAGNSPLHF. In DNA, the CDR3 is TGTGCCAGCAGCTGGGGTGTTGGGGCTGGTAATTCACCCCTCCACTTT.

This clone was observed a handful of times. V is TRBV18 and J is TRBJ2-5; D is uncertain. From germline, CDR1 is KGHSH and CDR2 LQKENI. Trimming shortened V by 4 bases and J by 10 bases, and 10 bases separated the two germline ends. The CDR3 spans 11 residues. The CDR3 here is CASSQESSQYF. The CDR3 DNA is TGTGCCAGCTCACAAGAATCGAGCCAGTACTTC.

Only one count was recorded for this clone. This rearrangement joins TRBV28 to TRBJ2-7; TRBD1 matches 8 bases. Trimming at V came to 7 bases and at J to 2 bases, leaving 7 bases not matched to a gene. CDR3 size: 14 residues. Germline V gene sequence: CDR1 MDHEN, CDR2 SYDVKM. CDR3 in amino acids: CASTLDRGPYEQYF. DNA for the CDR3: TGTGCCAGCACCCTAGACAGGGGTCCCTACGAGCAGTACTTC.

This chain links TRBV20-1 with TRBJ2-1; a possible D gene is TRBD1 (6 bases). This CDR3 has 11 amino acids. Germline values: CDR1 DFQATT, CDR2 SNEGSKA (reference sequence). V lost 8 bases to trimming and J lost 5 bases, with 10 bases between them. The CDR3 spells CSRDNNNEQFF. CDR3 sequence (DNA): TGCAGTAGGGACAACAACAATGAGCAGTTCTTC.

This clone appeared once. This chain joins TRBV15 and TRBJ2-1, with 7 positions matching TRBD1. J lost 8 bases, V lost 3 bases, and 4 bases had no gene match. The CDR3 sequence is 13 residues long. Per the germline V gene, CDR1 is LNHNV and CDR2 is YYDKDF (reference sequence). This chain's CDR3 is CATSRRQGDEQFF. For the CDR3, the DNA is TGTGCCACCAGCAGGAGACAGGGCGATGAGCAGTTCTTC.

The chain couples TRBV7-2 to TRBJ1-6; a weak D match, TRBD1 (6 bases). V was trimmed by 5 bases and J by 7 bases, leaving 12 bases between them. This CDR3 is 14 amino acids long. Germline V gene data show CDR1 as SGHTA and CDR2 as FQGNSA. This CDR3 is CASSLTGYNSPLHF. The CDR3 DNA is TGTGCCAGCAGCCTTACAGGGTACAATTCACCCCTCCACTTT.

This clone was found once. The rearrangement links TRBV20-1 to TRBJ2-3; maybe TRBD2 (6 bases). This CDR3 has 14 amino acids. CDR1 and CDR2 from the germline V gene are DFQATT and SNEGSKA (reference sequence). The V end was cut by 6 bases, the J end by 0 bases, with 13 bases between. This chain's CDR3 is CSASTGRSTDTQYF. The CDR3 DNA reads as TGCAGTGCCAGTACCGGGAGAAGCACAGATACGCAGTATTTT.

This clone was picked up one time. This chain connects TRBV7-2 to TRBJ1-1; tentative D call: TRBD1 (5 bases). CDR1 is SGHTA, CDR2 FQGNSA, per germline. With 2 bases removed from V and 4 bases from J, the gap between germline ends came to 11 bases. This CDR3 region has 14 residues. The CDR3 sequence is CASSLISGGTEAFF. CDR3 bases: TGTGCCAGCAGCTTAATCTCGGGGGGCACTGAAGCTTTCTTT.

The chain employs TRBV4-3 and TRBJ2-2, with TRBD2 matching over 9 bases. The germline gives CDR1 LGHNA, CDR2 YSLEER. V dropped 4 bases and J dropped 6; count of bases not matched to a gene: 9. CDR3 length: 16 residues. CDR3 sequence: CASSPPGSGSAGELFF. CDR3 coding DNA: TGCGCCAGCAGCCCTCCAGGTAGCGGGAGCGCCGGGGAGCTGTTTTTT.

This clone has ten or more counts. The V and J genes are TRBV6-4 and TRBJ1-5, with TRBD1 as a possible D gene (6 bases). Looked up from germline, CDR1 is MRHNA and CDR2 is SNTAGT. Trimming took off 8 bases at V and 3 bases at J, with 17 bases between the two ends. There are 15 residues in the CDR3. The CDR3 loop reads CASFRQRGTNQPQHF. As DNA, the CDR3 is TGTGCCAGCTTCCGACAGAGGGGGACCAATCAGCCCCAGCATTTT.

The chain carries TRBV4-2 and TRBJ2-2, with D perhaps matching TRBD1 (5 bases). CDR3 length: 13 amino acids. The germline V gene has CDR1 LGHNA and CDR2 YNFKEQ. Deletions cut 5 bases from V and 5 bases from J, with 9 bases between. The CDR3 nucleotides are TGTGCCAGCAGCGCCCAGGGTACCGGGGAGCTGTTTTTT. It yields the protein CASSAQGTGELFF.

The chain employs TRBV3-1 (or the pseudogene TRBV3-2) and TRBJ2-1, with 8 nucleotides matching TRBD2. This CDR3 is 15 amino acids long. V was pared by 1 base and J by 6 bases, with 5 bases of the junction left unmatched. Germline V gene data show CDR1 as LGHDT and CDR2 as YNNKEL (reference sequence). CDR3 nucleotides: TGTGCCAGCAGCCAAGGCCGGACTAGCCCCAATGAGCAGTTCTTC. Its protein is CASSQGRTSPNEQFF.

The chain joins TRBV6-5 to TRBJ2-2; TRBD1 is a possible D gene (5 bases). CDR3 size: 15 residues. Germline V gene lookup returns CDR1 MNHEY and CDR2 SVGAGI. Trimming pared 6 bases from V and 6 bases from J, leaving 17 bases between. The CDR3 loop is CASSLRQPRAGELFF. The CDR3 DNA follows: TGTGCCAGCAGCCTGAGACAGCCCCGAGCCGGGGAGCTGTTTTTT.

V is TRBV4-2 and J is TRBJ1-1; no firm D call. Germline V gene sequence: CDR1 LGHNA, CDR2 YNFKEQ. The CDR3 is 14 amino acids. The germline V and J ends were trimmed by 1 base and 11 bases, with 17 bases remaining between them. For the CDR3, the DNA is TGTGCCAGCAGCCAAGGGGAGGACTCCAAAGGGGCTTTCTTT. It encodes CASSQGEDSKGAFF.

The V call is TRBV28, the J call TRBJ1-5; 11 positions match TRBD1. The V gene end was trimmed by 9 bases and the J gene end by 1 base; junction bases not matched to a gene: 11. The germline V gene has CDR1 MDHEN and CDR2 SYDVKM. The CDR3 has 17 amino acids. The CDR3 DNA is TGTGCCAGTCGGACAGGGGGCGCGTCGGGCAGCAATCAGCCCCAGCATTTT. This encodes CASRTGGASGSNQPQHF. The entire variable domain, with the rest obtained from reference TRBV28 and TRBJ1-5, is as follows: DVKVTQSSRYLVKRTGEKVFLECVQDMDHENMFWYRQDPGLGLRLIYFSYDVKMKEKGDIPEGYSVSREKKERFSLILESASTNQTSMYLCASRTGGASGSNQPQHFGDGTRLSIL.

The gene calls are TRBV9 and TRBJ1-2; D call uncertain. Germline CDR1 is SGDLS and CDR2 is YYNGEE. Trimming cost V 0 bases and J 8 bases, with 11 bases left between them. The CDR3 length is 13 residues. The CDR3: CASSVGEGTGYTF. In DNA form, the CDR3 reads TGTGCCAGCAGCGTAGGGGAGGGTACAGGCTACACCTTC.

The rearrangement uses TRBV19 and TRBJ1-6; weak D call: TRBD1 (6 bases). V was cut by 4 bases and J by 0 bases, with 10 bases left in between. This CDR3 has 16 residues. Germline CDR1 and CDR2: LNHDA and SQIVND (reference sequence). The CDR3 is CASSSNRVSYNSPLHF. DNA for the CDR3: TGTGCCAGTAGTAGCAACAGGGTCTCCTATAATTCACCCCTCCACTTT.

The rearrangement uses TRBV4-3 and TRBJ1-1, with 7 bases that match TRBD1. CDR3 size: 15 residues. In germline, CDR1 is LGHNA, CDR2 YSLEER. The V and J ends lost 4 bases and 1 base, in that order; junction bases with no gene match: 6. The CDR3 protein is CASSPEGATNTEAFF. CDR3 bases: TGCGCCAGCAGCCCAGAGGGGGCTACGAACACTGAAGCTTTCTTT.

The rearrangement joins TRBV18 to TRBJ1-1; D call uncertain. The CDR3 covers 13 residues. Per the germline V gene, CDR1 is KGHSH and CDR2 is LQKENI. Trimming removed 3 bases from V and 0 bases from J, with 5 bases in between. The CDR3 reads CASSPAVNTEAFF. CDR3 nucleotides: TGTGCCAGCTCACCGGCGGTGAACACTGAAGCTTTCTTT. Full variable domain (outside the CDR3, taken from reference TRBV18 and TRBJ1-1): NAGVMQNPRHLVRRRGQEARLRCSPMKGHSHVYWYRQLPEEGLKFMVYLQKENIIDESGMPKERFSAEFPKEGPSILRIQQVVRGDSAAYFCASSPAVNTEAFFGQGTRLTVV.

This clone was picked up one time. The chain employs TRBV29-1 and TRBJ1-1; possibly TRBD1 for D (5 bases). Germline V lookup: CDR1 SQVTM, CDR2 ANQGSEA. This CDR3 has 14 amino acids. V was trimmed by 3 bases and J by 1 base, leaving 12 bases between them. CDR3 in amino acids: CSVETATWNTEAFF. CDR3 nucleotides: TGCAGCGTTGAGACAGCTACTTGGAACACTGAAGCTTTCTTT.